What follows are 32 T cell receptor beta chains derived from one specimen sequenced in a study of CXCR3-negative and CXCR3-positive naive CD8 T cells. TRB cDNA was prepared as libraries by UMI-labeled 5' RACE. TCRdb re-called the 5' RACE reads; one entry per CDR3 protein, DNA not given. The repertoire table contains approximately 40,000 distinct CDR3 sequences. The sequenced sample consisted of memory CD8+ T cells from blood. Receptor source: a human donor in good health. Some clones in this sample may be carry-over from other donors' samples.

The rearrangement links TRBV29-1 to TRBJ2-1. Looked up from germline, CDR1 is SQVTM and CDR2 is ANQGSEA. The CDR3 consists of 11 residues. CDR3 amino acids: CSVEDLWEQFF.

The V gene is TRBV13, the J gene TRBJ2-7; TCRdb calls TRBD2, which cannot be checked without DNA. This CDR3 spans 14 amino acids. CDR1 is PRHDT and CDR2 is FYEKMQ in the germline V gene (reference sequence). CDR3 residues: CASSPPGLQYEQYF.

The chain uses TRBV5-4 and TRBJ1-1. Per germline, CDR1 SGHNT and CDR2 YYREEE (reference sequence). The CDR3 has 17 residues. CDR3: CASSSAYISNTNTEAFF.

The chain is built from TRBV5-1 and TRBJ1-1. Germline V lookup: CDR1 SGHRS, CDR2 YFSETQ. This CDR3 has 15 amino acids. CDR3 loop: CASSLAPSLPAEAFF.

J is TRBJ1-6 and V is TRBV12-3 or TRBV12-4; TCRdb names TRBD1, which stays unverified in the absence of DNA. The CDR3 is 16 amino acids. The CDR3 sequence: CASSPPPDRVGSPLHF.

The chain links TRBV28 to TRBJ2-7; the TCRdb D gene call, TRBD2, has no DNA to confirm it. This CDR3 is built from 15 residues. Germline V gene lookup returns CDR1 MDHEN and CDR2 SYDVKM. CDR3 in amino acids: CASCLAGLGVYEQYF.

The chain uses TRBV4-2 and TRBJ2-2; TCRdb selects TRBD1, and the lack of DNA leaves this call unchecked. CDR1 and CDR2 from the germline V gene are LGHNA and YNFKEQ. CDR3 length: 15 residues. The CDR3 loop is CASRFEDRNTGELFF.

The CDR3 region is CSASDTQRLMNTEAFF. This chain connects TRBV29-1 to TRBJ1-1; the TRBD1 assignment by TCRdb is unverifiable without DNA. There are 16 residues in the CDR3. The germline CDR1 and CDR2 sequences are SQVTM and ANQGSEA.

V gene TRBV19 combines with J gene TRBJ2-1; as DNA is missing, the TRBD2 call by TCRdb cannot be tested. This CDR3 region has 15 residues. Germline V CDR1 and CDR2: LNHDA, SQIVND (reference sequence). The CDR3 loop is CASSRGLADYNEQFF.

The genes are TRBV4-3 and TRBJ1-1; TCRdb returns TRBD1, unconfirmable since there is no DNA. The CDR3 spans 16 residues. Germline V gives CDR1 LGHNA, CDR2 YSLEER. CDR3 sequence reads: CASSQTFEGTNTEAFF.

This rearrangement joins TRBV11-2 to TRBJ2-5; the D call of TRBD2 rests on TCRdb alone, since no DNA is present to check it. The CDR3 runs to 14 residues. The V gene's germline CDR1 is SGHAT and CDR2 FQNNGV. The CDR3 sequence: CASSLAPAEETQYF.

The chain has TRBV12-3 or TRBV12-4 and TRBJ2-7. The CDR3 runs to 14 residues. CDR3 residues: CASRPNTRIYEQYF.

V and J are TRBV4-3 and TRBJ2-7. Looked up from germline, CDR1 is LGHNA and CDR2 is YSLEER. The CDR3 extends over 16 amino acids. The CDR3: CASSQDWPGSSYEQYF.

The chain carries TRBV7-9 and TRBJ2-7; the TCRdb D gene call, TRBD1, has no DNA to confirm it. Germline CDR1 is SEHNR and CDR2 is FQNEAQ (reference sequence). The CDR3 totals 15 residues. The CDR3 loop reads CASSPRDRVSYEQYF.

The chain combines TRBV23-1 with TRBJ2-2; with no DNA, the TCRdb D assignment of TRBD1 cannot be verified. TRBV23-1 is given ORF status, its function remaining uncertain. This CDR3 comprises 16 residues. The CDR3 loop reads CASSWRRETNTGELFF.

The CDR3 region is CASTLSGTDNSPLHF. The gene calls are TRBV5-1 and TRBJ1-6; checking the TCRdb D call of TRBD1 is not possible without DNA. The CDR3 loop spans 15 amino acids. The germline V gene has CDR1 SGHRS and CDR2 YFSETQ.

The chain has TRBV5-8 and TRBJ1-3; absent DNA, TCRdb's TRBD1 call cannot be checked. Germline lookup yields CDR1 SGHTS and CDR2 YDEGEE. There are 14 residues in the CDR3. The CDR3 sequence: CASSSTGFGNTIYF.

V usage is TRBV15 and J usage is TRBJ2-2; TCRdb picks TRBD1, but there is no DNA to check that call. The germline CDR1 and CDR2 sequences are LNHNV and YYDKDF (reference sequence). The CDR3 length is 14 residues. The chain's CDR3 is CATSRRGRVGELFF. Complete variable domain (other parts from reference TRBV15 and TRBJ2-2): DAMVIQNPRYQVTQFGKPVTLSCSQTLNHNVMYWYQQKSSQAPKLLFHYYDKDFNNEADTPDNFQSRRPNTSFCFLDIRSPGLGDTAMYLCATSRRGRVGELFFGEGSRLTVL.

The rearrangement uses TRBV7-6 and TRBJ2-7. CDR1 is SGHVS, CDR2 FNYEAQ, per germline. CDR3 length: 12 amino acids. CDR3 sequence: CASSPNGYEQYF.

The V call is TRBV4-1, the J call TRBJ2-3; TCRdb lists TRBD2, though no DNA is available to test this call. The CDR3 covers 15 residues. The germline V gene has CDR1 MGHRA and CDR2 YSYEKL. Here the CDR3 reads CASSFRTRYTDTQYF.

This sequence joins TRBV25-1 and TRBJ2-1. CDR1 MGHDK and CDR2 SYGVNS come from the germline V gene. This CDR3 contains 11 residues. The CDR3 spells CASSSDPEQFF.

The chain recombines TRBV5-1 with TRBJ1-1. Germline values: CDR1 SGHRS, CDR2 YFSETQ. CDR3 length equals 12 residues. CDR3 region: CASRKEDFQAFF.

V gene TRBV7-6 combines with J gene TRBJ2-3; TCRdb gives TRBD2 as the D gene, but with no DNA this cannot be confirmed. Germline V lookup: CDR1 SGHVS, CDR2 FNYEAQ. The CDR3 covers 15 residues. CDR3 protein: CASSQGTSDTDTQYF.

The chain links TRBV6-2 or TRBV6-3 to TRBJ2-5. CDR3 length: 13 residues. Germline V lookup: CDR1 MNHEY, CDR2 SVGEGT. CDR3 loop: CASRLYPSETQYF.

V gene TRBV14 combines with J gene TRBJ2-1; TCRdb's D gene call, TRBD2, goes unchecked for lack of DNA. CDR1 SGHDN and CDR2 FVKESK come from the germline V gene. This CDR3 has 15 amino acids. Here the CDR3 reads CASSQGLAGEGEQFF. The entire variable domain, with the rest obtained from reference TRBV14 and TRBJ2-1, is as follows: EAGVTQFPSHSVIEKGQTVTLRCDPISGHDNLYWYRRVMGKEIKFLLHFVKESKQDESGMPNNRFLAERTGGTYSTLKVQPAELEDSGVYFCASSQGLAGEGEQFFGPGTRLTVL.

V usage is TRBV12-3 or TRBV12-4 and J usage is TRBJ2-7. This CDR3 has 13 residues. The CDR3 loop is CASSFFVQAEQYF.

V and J are TRBV2 and TRBJ1-1; TCRdb selects TRBD1, and the lack of DNA leaves this call unchecked. This CDR3 comprises 12 residues. CDR1 SNHLY and CDR2 FYNNEI come from the germline V gene. The CDR3 loop reads CASSPWTVEAFF. The entire variable domain, with the rest obtained from reference TRBV2 and TRBJ1-1, is as follows: EPEVTQTPSHQVTQMGQEVILRCVPISNHLYFYWYRQILGQKVEFLVSFYNNEISEKSEIFDDQFSVERPDGSNFTLKIRSTKLEDSAMYFCASSPWTVEAFFGQGTRLTVV.

This rearrangement joins TRBV14 to TRBJ2-1; checking the TCRdb D call of TRBD1 is not possible without DNA. This CDR3 contains 18 residues. The germline V gene encodes CDR1 SGHDN and CDR2 FVKESK. The CDR3 here is CASSLLQAGQGGNNEQFF.

The V call is TRBV12-3 or TRBV12-4, the J call TRBJ2-1. There are 13 residues in the CDR3. Here the CDR3 reads CASSLPSYNEQFF.

The rearrangement uses TRBV4-1 and TRBJ2-5. CDR1 and CDR2 from the germline V gene are MGHRA and YSYEKL. The CDR3 extends over 14 amino acids. The CDR3 sequence: CASSQDYNSETQYF.

CDR3 amino acids: CASSRSYVRGASGYNEQFF. The genes are TRBV14 and TRBJ2-1; no DNA is available, so the TRBD2 call from TCRdb remains unchecked. The CDR3 loop spans 19 amino acids. Germline loops: CDR1 SGHDN, CDR2 FVKESK.

V is TRBV12-3 or TRBV12-4 and J is TRBJ2-7; TCRdb proposes TRBD1, but this gene call is untestable without DNA. The CDR3 runs to 14 residues. The CDR3 loop is CASTPGDRGYEQYF.